Each of the 20 T cell receptor beta chains below was sequenced from the same sample in a study of blood T cells in healthy people across ages. The authors ran a second PCR of roughly 6 to 12 cycles using a sample-barcoded 5' primer and a J-beta primer mix. TCRdb processed the 5' RACE reads anew with MiXCR; each CDR3 protein has one entry. The repertoire holds about 1.5 million distinct CDR3 sequences, with 40% to 45% as singletons. The source material was blood. Every receptor here comes from a woman aged 18-29 years in good health.

Only a few counts were recorded for this clonotype. This chain joins TRBV6-6 and TRBJ2-1; TRBD2 is a possible D gene (6 bases). CDR1 MNHNY and CDR2 SVGAGI come from the germline V gene (reference sequence). V was shortened by 8 bases and J by 4 bases, with 18 bases between the two germline ends. CDR3 length: 15 amino acids. CDR3 coding DNA: TGTGCCAGCCGCCTGGAGACTAGGGTGTACAATGAGCAGTTCTTC. It yields the protein CASRLETRVYNEQFF.

This clonotype was seen a handful of times. This chain links TRBV6-2 or TRBV6-3 with TRBJ2-1; TRBD2 agrees at 8 bases. The CDR3 spans 14 residues. The germline V gene has CDR1 MNHEY and CDR2 SVGEGT. Trimming at V came to 0 bases and at J to 6 bases, leaving 1 base not matched to a gene. DNA for the CDR3: TGTGCCAGCAGTTACTCTAGCGGGATCAATGAGCAGTTCTTC. Protein: CASSYSSGINEQFF.

The V call is TRBV27, the J call TRBJ1-5; D uncertain. The CDR3 consists of 15 residues. V lost 6 bases and J 5 bases, leaving 17 bases between the germline ends. The germline V gene encodes CDR1 MNHEY and CDR2 SMNVEV (reference sequence). CDR3 loop: CASSMGGASDQPQHF. The CDR3, as DNA: TGTGCCAGCAGCATGGGCGGCGCGAGTGATCAGCCCCAGCATTTT.

This clonotype was picked up a small number of times. J is TRBJ2-7 and V is TRBV12-3 or TRBV12-4, with D possibly matching TRBD1 (6 bases). Trimming cost V 8 bases and J 7 bases, with 21 bases left between them. CDR3 length: 14 residues. This CDR3 is CASSDSYRAGEQYF. CDR3 coding DNA: TGTGCCAGCTCCGATAGTTACAGGGCTGGTGAGCAGTACTTC.

This clonotype was detected a few times. The rearrangement joins TRBV20-1 to TRBJ2-7; D ambiguous. From germline, CDR1 is DFQATT and CDR2 SNEGSKA (reference sequence). The CDR3 runs 11 residues. The ends were cut back, 4 bases at V and 7 bases at J, with 11 bases in the middle. The CDR3 loop reads CSATTPREQYF. The CDR3 DNA reads TGCAGTGCTACTACCCCCCGGGAGCAGTACTTC.

V gene TRBV7-2 combines with J gene TRBJ2-1; tentatively, D is TRBD1 or TRBD2 (5 bases each). The CDR3 runs 17 residues. V gave up 3 bases and J gave up 5 bases, with 20 bases separating them. Germline V CDR1 and CDR2: SGHTA, FQGNSA. CDR3 sequence reads: CASSFFEGPLANNEQFF. The CDR3 DNA is TGTGCCAGCAGCTTTTTTGAGGGGCCCCTAGCCAACAATGAGCAGTTCTTC.

V is TRBV9 and J is TRBJ2-5, with unresolved D. Germline CDR1 and CDR2: SGDLS and YYNGEE. The CDR3 runs to 15 residues. Trimming removed 0 bases at V and 5 bases at J, with 14 bases between. The CDR3 reads CASSVAPDPWETQYF. Written as DNA, the CDR3 is TGTGCCAGCAGCGTAGCTCCGGACCCATGGGAGACCCAGTACTTC.

The table lists this clonotype with many counts. This sequence joins TRBV4-1 and TRBJ2-1, with D tentatively TRBD2 (6 bases). Germline CDR1 and CDR2: MGHRA and YSYEKL. Trimming took 5 bases from V and 4 from J, leaving 15 bases between them. The CDR3 runs 15 residues. CDR3 loop: CASSVTGVRYNEQFF. In nucleotides, the CDR3 is TGCGCCAGCAGCGTAACGGGGGTCCGGTACAATGAGCAGTTCTTC.

This clonotype has only a few counts. V gene TRBV4-3 combines with J gene TRBJ1-2; perhaps TRBD1 as D (5 bases). V was trimmed by 0 bases and J by 4 bases, leaving 9 bases between them. The CDR3 consists of 14 residues. CDR1 is LGHNA and CDR2 is YSLEER in the germline V gene. The DNA of the CDR3 is TGCGCCAGCAGCCAAGAATCCAGGGTCTATGGCTACACCTTC. It is translated as CASSQESRVYGYTF.

This chain joins TRBV7-6 and TRBJ1-2; no reliable D call. Germline CDR1 SGHVS, CDR2 FNYEAQ. The CDR3 spans 13 residues. V was clipped by 2 bases and J by 5 bases, with 9 bases between them. CDR3 coding DNA: TGTGCCAGCAGCTTAACCCTATTTTATGGCTACACCTTC. It encodes CASSLTLFYGYTF.

Turning to this clonotype: Its ends do not fully match the called genes, so a read error is possible. The rearrangement uses TRBV4-3 and TRBJ2-2; D is perhaps TRBD2 (7 bases). The germline CDR1 and CDR2 sequences are LGHNA and YSLEER. The CDR3 sequence is 14 residues long. In DNA form, the CDR3 reads TGTGCCAGCAGCCAAGGGGGGGGTACCGGGGAGCTGTTTTTT. Protein product: CASSQGGGTGELFF.

This clonotype was counted a few times. The chain is built from TRBV12-3 or TRBV12-4 and TRBJ1-1; D unclear. V was trimmed by 3 bases and J by 4 bases, leaving 15 bases between them. The CDR3 is 15 residues long. The CDR3 nucleotides are TGTGCCAGCAGTTTGCCCGGTCCTGCTGGCACTGAAGCTTTCTTT. Residues: CASSLPGPAGTEAFF.

This clonotype was recorded at least ten times. The chain combines TRBV12-3 or TRBV12-4 with TRBJ2-3; 9 nucleotides align to TRBD1. Trimming removed 5 bases from V and 2 bases from J; junction bases left unmatched: 2. This CDR3 contains 14 residues. The chain's CDR3 is CASSRDRATDTQYF. Here the CDR3 DNA reads TGTGCCAGCAGTAGGGACAGGGCCACAGATACGCAGTATTTT.

This clonotype was detected a few times. The gene calls are TRBV7-2 and TRBJ2-1, with D maybe TRBD1 (5 bases). V shed 5 bases and J shed 4 bases, with 18 bases lying between them. This CDR3 is 16 amino acids long. Germline values: CDR1 SGHTA, CDR2 FQGNSA. DNA of the CDR3: TGTGCCAGCAGCCCTTCCCCAGGGCCCCCTTACAATGAGCAGTTCTTC. This encodes CASSPSPGPPYNEQFF. Based on the CDR3 plus reference TRBV7-2 and TRBJ2-1, the full variable domain is GAGVSQSPSNKVTEKGKDVELRCDPISGHTALYWYRQSLGQGLEFLIYFQGNSAPDKSGLPSDRFSAERTGGSVSTLTIQRTQQEDSAVYLCASSPSPGPPYNEQFFGPGTRLTVL.

This clonotype occurred a few times. This chain connects TRBV6-2 or TRBV6-3 to TRBJ2-1; 14 nucleotides line up with TRBD2. The germline V gene encodes CDR1 MNHEY and CDR2 SVGEGT. This CDR3 spans 17 amino acids. Trimming at V came to 5 bases and at J to 7 bases, leaving 10 bases not matched to a gene. CDR3 sequence: CASSTPRLAGGRNEQFF. The CDR3 DNA reads TGTGCCAGCAGTACACCTAGACTAGCGGGGGGGCGTAATGAGCAGTTCTTC.

The V gene is TRBV4-3, the J gene TRBJ2-1; the D is unclear. CDR1 is LGHNA, CDR2 YSLEER, per germline. V lost 2 bases and J lost 6, with 14 bases in between. The CDR3 runs 15 residues. The CDR3 reads CASSQSPRYSNEQFF. CDR3 sequence (DNA): TGCGCCAGCAGCCAAAGCCCCAGATATAGCAATGAGCAGTTCTTC.

This clonotype was detected only a few times. J is TRBJ2-5 and V is TRBV20-1; 10 positions agree with TRBD2. J was trimmed by 11 bases and V by 0 bases; bases with no gene match: 15. CDR3 size: 16 residues. CDR1 is DFQATT, CDR2 SNEGSKA, per germline (reference sequence). The CDR3 is CSARDLLAGEVYVQYF. DNA of the CDR3: TGCAGTGCTAGAGATCTCCTAGCGGGAGAGGTATATGTGCAGTACTTC.

This clonotype turned up a few times. The CDR3 DNA sequence: TGCGCCAGCAGCTGGACAGGGGAGGTCACCTACAATGAGCAGTTCTTC. As protein: CASSWTGEVTYNEQFF. The rearrangement links TRBV5-1 to TRBJ2-1, with TRBD1 matching 9 bases. This CDR3 is 16 amino acids long. The germline V gene has CDR1 SGHRS and CDR2 YFSETQ. Trimming at V came to 3 bases and at J to 2 bases, leaving 6 bases not matched to a gene.

Regarding this clonotype: Compared with germline, one end of the junction differs, possibly owing to a read error. V is TRBV3-1 and J is TRBJ2-3; D remains ambiguous. This CDR3 is 14 amino acids long. Germline V lookup: CDR1 LGHDT, CDR2 YNNKEL (reference sequence). Here the CDR3 DNA reads TGTGCCTGCAGCCAAGTCCGATCCACAGATACGCAGTATTTT. Protein product: CACSQVRSTDTQYF.

The chain has TRBV30 and TRBJ1-1, with 11 bases lining up with TRBD1. Germline lookup yields CDR1 GTSNPN and CDR2 SVGIG (reference sequence). After removal of 3 bases from V and 5 bases from J, the junction contained 17 bases not matched to a gene. CDR3 size: 18 residues. The CDR3 loop is CAWSAPDRGRGSGTEAFF. The CDR3 DNA sequence: TGTGCCTGGAGCGCCCCGGACAGGGGGCGCGGGTCGGGGACTGAAGCTTTCTTT.